The 5 T cell receptor beta chains below come from one sample, sequenced in a study of T cells in women clearing cervical HPV infection. Assay: immunoSEQ multiplex PCR; the TCRdb copy retains only in-frame clones and omits some. This sample contains about 20,000 clones. The sample consisted of blood buffy coat. These receptors originate from a woman aged 18-69 years with a cervical HPV16 infection that either progressed to CIN3+ or cleared (not recorded which).

To note about this clone: The read is 3 residues too short to cover the CDR3 end, so that end is filled in from the germline J gene. The V and J genes are TRBV19 and TRBJ2-1; 7 bases fit TRBD2. This CDR3 spans 16 amino acids. Germline CDR1 is LNHDA and CDR2 is SQIVND (reference sequence). Trimming at V came to 2 bases and at J to 0 bases, leaving 4 bases not matched to a gene. The CDR3 loop reads CASSIWGGVSYNEQFF. The covered CDR3 bases are TGTGCCAGTAGTATATGGGGGGGGGTCTCCTACAATGAG.

This clone ranks as medium-sized in terms of frequency. The read halts 3 residues ahead of the CDR3 end, with the missing end drawn from the germline J gene. The chain combines TRBV6-2 or TRBV6-3 with TRBJ2-7, with 8 bases matching TRBD1. Trimming took 5 bases from V and 6 from J; bases not matched to a gene: 3. The CDR3 loop spans 12 amino acids. Per the germline V gene, CDR1 is MNHEY and CDR2 is SVGEGT. The sequenced part of the CDR3 DNA is TGTGCCAGCAGTCGCAGGGGGCGCGAG. Translation gives CASSRRGRE. The whole CDR3 protein reads CASSRRGREQYF.

As to this clone: The read ends 3 residues before the CDR3 terminus; that terminus is restored from the germline J gene. The genes are TRBV9 and TRBJ2-7; a weak D match, TRBD1 (5 bases). Trimming stripped 2 bases from V and 0 bases from J, with 9 bases between. Germline assignment: CDR1 SGDLS and CDR2 YYNGEE. The CDR3 runs 14 residues. CDR3 in amino acids: CASSVTTGSYEQYF. The part of the CDR3 DNA that was read is TGTGCCAGCAGCGTCACCACAGGCTCCTACGAG.

Points on this clone: The CDR3 end falls 3 residues outside the read, so it is completed with the germline J gene. V is TRBV20-1 and J is TRBJ1-6; D may be TRBD1 (5 bases). The CDR3 extends over 14 amino acids. CDR1 DFQATT and CDR2 SNEGSKA come from the germline V gene (reference sequence). Trimming pared 4 bases from V and 7 bases from J, leaving 14 bases between. The covered CDR3 bases are TGCAGTGCTAACAAACAGGCGGCCAATTCACCC. Encoded protein: CSANKQAANSP. The complete CDR3 sequence is CSANKQAANSPLHF.

As regards this clone: The CDR3 end falls 3 residues outside the read, so it is completed with the germline J gene. V and J are TRBV20-1 and TRBJ2-5; TRBD2 aligns across 14 bases. Germline lookup yields CDR1 DFQATT and CDR2 SNEGSKA (reference sequence). The CDR3 extends over 14 amino acids. The trim removed 6 bases at V and 2 bases at J, leaving 2 bases unmatched. The CDR3 sequence is CSAGTSGGQETQYF. The CDR3 DNA, read in part, is TGCAGTGCGGGGACTAGCGGGGGTCAAGAGACC.